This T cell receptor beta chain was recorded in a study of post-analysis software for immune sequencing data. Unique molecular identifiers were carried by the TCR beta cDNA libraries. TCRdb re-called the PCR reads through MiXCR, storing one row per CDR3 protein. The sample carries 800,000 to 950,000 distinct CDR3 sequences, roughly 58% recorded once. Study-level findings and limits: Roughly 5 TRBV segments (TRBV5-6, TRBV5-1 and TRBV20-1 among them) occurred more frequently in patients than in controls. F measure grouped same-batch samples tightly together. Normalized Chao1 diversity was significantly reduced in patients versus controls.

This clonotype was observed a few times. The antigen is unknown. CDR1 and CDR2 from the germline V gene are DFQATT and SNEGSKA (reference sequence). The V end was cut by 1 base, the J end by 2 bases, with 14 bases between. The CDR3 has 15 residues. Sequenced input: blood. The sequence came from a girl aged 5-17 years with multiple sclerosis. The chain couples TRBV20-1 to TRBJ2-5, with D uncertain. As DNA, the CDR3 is TGCAGTGCTAGAGGGCTCTACGGAGAACAAGAGACCCAGTACTTC. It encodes CSARGLYGEQETQYF.